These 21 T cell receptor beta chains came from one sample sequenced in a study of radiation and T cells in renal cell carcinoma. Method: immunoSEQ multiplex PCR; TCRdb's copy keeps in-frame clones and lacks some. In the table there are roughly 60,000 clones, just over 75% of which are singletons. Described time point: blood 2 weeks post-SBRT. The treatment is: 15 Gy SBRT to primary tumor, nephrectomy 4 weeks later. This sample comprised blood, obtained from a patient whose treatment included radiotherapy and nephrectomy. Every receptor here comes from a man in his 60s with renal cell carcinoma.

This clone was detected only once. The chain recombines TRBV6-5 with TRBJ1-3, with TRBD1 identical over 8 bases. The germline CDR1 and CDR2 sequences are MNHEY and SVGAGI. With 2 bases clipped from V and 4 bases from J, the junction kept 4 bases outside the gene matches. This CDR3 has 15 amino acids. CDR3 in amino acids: CASSYQGASGNTIYF. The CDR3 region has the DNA TGTGCCAGCAGTTACCAGGGGGCTTCAGGAAACACCATATATTTT.

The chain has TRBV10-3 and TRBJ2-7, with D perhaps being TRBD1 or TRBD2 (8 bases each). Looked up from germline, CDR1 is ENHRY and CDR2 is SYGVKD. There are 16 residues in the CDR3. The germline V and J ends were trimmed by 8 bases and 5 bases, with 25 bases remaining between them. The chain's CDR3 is CAIPGGDRPGGDEQYF. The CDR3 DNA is TGTGCCATCCCCGGGGGGGACAGGCCGGGAGGCGACGAGCAGTACTTC.

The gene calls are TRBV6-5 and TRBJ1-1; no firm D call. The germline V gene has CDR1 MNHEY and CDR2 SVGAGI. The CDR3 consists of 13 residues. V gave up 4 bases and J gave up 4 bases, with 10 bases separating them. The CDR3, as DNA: TGTGCCAGCAGTTCATACACAAGCACTGAAGCTTTCTTT. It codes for CASSSYTSTEAFF.

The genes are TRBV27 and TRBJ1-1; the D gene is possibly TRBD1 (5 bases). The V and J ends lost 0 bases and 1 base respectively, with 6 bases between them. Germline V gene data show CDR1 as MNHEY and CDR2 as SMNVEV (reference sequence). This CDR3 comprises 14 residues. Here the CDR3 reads CASSLSRGNTEAFF. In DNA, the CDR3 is TGTGCCAGCAGTTTATCAAGGGGGAACACTGAAGCTTTCTTT.

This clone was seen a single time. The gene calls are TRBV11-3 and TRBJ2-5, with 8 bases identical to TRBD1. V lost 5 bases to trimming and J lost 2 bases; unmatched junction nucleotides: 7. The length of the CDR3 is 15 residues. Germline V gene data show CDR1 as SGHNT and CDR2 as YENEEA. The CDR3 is CASSQRDRTQETQYF. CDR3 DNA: TGTGCCAGCAGCCAGAGGGACAGGACTCAAGAGACCCAGTACTTC.

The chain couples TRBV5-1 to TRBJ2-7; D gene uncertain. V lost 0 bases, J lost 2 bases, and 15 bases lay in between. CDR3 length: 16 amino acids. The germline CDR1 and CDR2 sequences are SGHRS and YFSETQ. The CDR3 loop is CASSLGAPGRPYEQYV. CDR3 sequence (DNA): TGCGCCAGCAGCTTGGGGGCGCCGGGCCGACCCTACGAGCAGTACGTC.

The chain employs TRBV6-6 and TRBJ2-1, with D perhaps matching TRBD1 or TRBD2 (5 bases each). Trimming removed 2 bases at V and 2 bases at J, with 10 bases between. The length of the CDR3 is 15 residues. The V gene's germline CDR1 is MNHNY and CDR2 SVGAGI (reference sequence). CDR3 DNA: TGTGCCAGCAGTTACCGGGACGGAGCCTACAATGAGCAGTTCTTC. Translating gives CASSYRDGAYNEQFF.

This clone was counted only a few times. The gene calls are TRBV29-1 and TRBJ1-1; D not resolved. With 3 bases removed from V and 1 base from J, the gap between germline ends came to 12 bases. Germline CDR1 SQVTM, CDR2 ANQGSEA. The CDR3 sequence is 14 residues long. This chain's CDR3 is CSVESRKGNTEAFF. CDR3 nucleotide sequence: TGCAGCGTTGAGTCGAGGAAGGGGAACACTGAAGCTTTCTTT.

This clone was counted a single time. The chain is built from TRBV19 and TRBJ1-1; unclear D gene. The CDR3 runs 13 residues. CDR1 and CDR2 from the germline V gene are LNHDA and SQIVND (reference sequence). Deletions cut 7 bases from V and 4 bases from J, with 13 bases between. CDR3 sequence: CASTTSRGTEAFF. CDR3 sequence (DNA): TGTGCCAGTACCACCTCGCGGGGCACTGAAGCTTTCTTT. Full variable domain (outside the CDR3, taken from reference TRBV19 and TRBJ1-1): DGGITQSPKYLFRKEGQNVTLSCEQNLNHDAMYWYRQDPGQGLRLIYYSQIVNDFQKGDIAEGYSVSREKKESFPLTVTSAQKNPTAFYLCASTTSRGTEAFFGQGTRLTVV.

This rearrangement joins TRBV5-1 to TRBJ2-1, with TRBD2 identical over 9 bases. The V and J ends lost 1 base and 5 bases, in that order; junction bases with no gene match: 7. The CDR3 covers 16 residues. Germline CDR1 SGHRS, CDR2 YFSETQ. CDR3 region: CASSLRASGKHNEQFF. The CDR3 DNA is TGCGCCAGCAGCTTGAGGGCTAGCGGGAAGCACAATGAGCAGTTCTTC. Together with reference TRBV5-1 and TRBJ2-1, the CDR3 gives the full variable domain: KAGVTQTPRYLIKTRGQQVTLSCSPISGHRSVSWYQQTPGQGLQFLFEYFSETQRNKGNFPGRFSGRQFSNSRSEMNVSTLELGDSALYLCASSLRASGKHNEQFFGPGTRLTVL.

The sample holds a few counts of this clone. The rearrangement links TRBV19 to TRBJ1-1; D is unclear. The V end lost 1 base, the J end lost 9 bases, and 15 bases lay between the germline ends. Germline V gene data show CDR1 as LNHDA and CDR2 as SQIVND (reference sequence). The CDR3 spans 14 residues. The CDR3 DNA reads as TGTGCCAGTAGTATAGGGCCAGCCGCACGTCAAGCTTTCTTT. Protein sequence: CASSIGPAARQAFF.

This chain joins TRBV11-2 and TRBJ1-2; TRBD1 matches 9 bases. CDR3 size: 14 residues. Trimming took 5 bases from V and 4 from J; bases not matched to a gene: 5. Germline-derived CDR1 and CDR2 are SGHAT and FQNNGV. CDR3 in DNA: TGTGCCAGCAGCAGAGAGACAGGGGGCTATGGCTACACCTTC. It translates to CASSRETGGYGYTF.

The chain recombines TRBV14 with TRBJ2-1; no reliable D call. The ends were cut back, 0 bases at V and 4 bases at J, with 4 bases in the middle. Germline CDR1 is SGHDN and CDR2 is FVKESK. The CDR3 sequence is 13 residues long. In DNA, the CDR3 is TGTGCCAGCAGCCAAGAGGAGTACAATGAGCAGTTCTTC. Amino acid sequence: CASSQEEYNEQFF.

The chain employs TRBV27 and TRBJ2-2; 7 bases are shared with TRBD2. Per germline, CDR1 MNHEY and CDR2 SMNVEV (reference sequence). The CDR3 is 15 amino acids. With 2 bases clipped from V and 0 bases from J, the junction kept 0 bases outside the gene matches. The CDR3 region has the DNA TGTGCCAGCAGTTTACGGGGGGCGAACACCGGGGAGCTGTTTTTT. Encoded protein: CASSLRGANTGELFF.

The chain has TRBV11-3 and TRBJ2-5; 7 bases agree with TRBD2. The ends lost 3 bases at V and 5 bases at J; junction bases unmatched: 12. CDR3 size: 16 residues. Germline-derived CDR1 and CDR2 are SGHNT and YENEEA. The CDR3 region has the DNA TGTGCCAGCAGCTTCGGCGAGCGGGAAGGGAGGGAGACCCAGTACTTC. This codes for CASSFGEREGRETQYF.

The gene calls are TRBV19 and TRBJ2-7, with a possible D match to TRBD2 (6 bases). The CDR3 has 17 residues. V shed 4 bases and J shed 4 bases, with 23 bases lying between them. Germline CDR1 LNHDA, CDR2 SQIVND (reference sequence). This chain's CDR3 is CASSTLWSSGNLYEQYF. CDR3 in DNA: TGTGCCAGTAGTACCCTGTGGAGTAGCGGTAATTTGTACGAGCAGTACTTC.

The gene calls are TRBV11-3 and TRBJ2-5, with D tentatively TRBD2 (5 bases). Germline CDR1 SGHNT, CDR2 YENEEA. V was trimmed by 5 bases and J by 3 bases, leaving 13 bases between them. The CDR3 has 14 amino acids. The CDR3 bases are TGTGCCAGCAGCGCGGGCAACGTGAAAGAGACCCAGTACTTC. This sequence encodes CASSAGNVKETQYF. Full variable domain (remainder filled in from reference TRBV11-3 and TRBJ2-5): EAGVVQSPRYKIIEKKQPVAFWCNPISGHNTLYWYLQNLGQGPELLIRYENEEAVDDSQLPKDRFSAERLKGVDSTLKIQPAELGDSAVYLCASSAGNVKETQYFGPGTRLLVL.

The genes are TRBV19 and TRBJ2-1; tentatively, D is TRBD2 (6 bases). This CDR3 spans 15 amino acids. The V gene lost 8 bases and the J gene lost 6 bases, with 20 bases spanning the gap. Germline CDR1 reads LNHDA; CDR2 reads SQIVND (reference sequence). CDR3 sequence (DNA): TGTGCCAGTTCCCCCCCCCGGCGGGATCTCAATGAGCAGTTCTTC. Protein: CASSPPRRDLNEQFF.

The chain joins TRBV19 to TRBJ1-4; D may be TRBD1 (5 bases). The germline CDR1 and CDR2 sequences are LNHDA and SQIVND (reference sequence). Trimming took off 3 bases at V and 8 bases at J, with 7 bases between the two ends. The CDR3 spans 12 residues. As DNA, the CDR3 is TGTGCCAGTAGTATGACAGAGGAAAAACTGTTTTTT. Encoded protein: CASSMTEEKLFF. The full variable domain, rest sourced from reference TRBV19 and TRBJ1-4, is DGGITQSPKYLFRKEGQNVTLSCEQNLNHDAMYWYRQDPGQGLRLIYYSQIVNDFQKGDIAEGYSVSREKKESFPLTVTSAQKNPTAFYLCASSMTEEKLFFGSGTQLSVL.

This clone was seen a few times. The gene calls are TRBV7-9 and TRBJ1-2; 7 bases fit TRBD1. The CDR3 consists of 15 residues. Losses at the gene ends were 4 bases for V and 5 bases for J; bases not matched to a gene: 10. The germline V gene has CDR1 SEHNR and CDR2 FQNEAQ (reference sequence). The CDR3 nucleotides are TGTGCCAGCAGCTACCAGACAGGGACGGCGTATGGCTACACCTTC. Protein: CASSYQTGTAYGYTF.

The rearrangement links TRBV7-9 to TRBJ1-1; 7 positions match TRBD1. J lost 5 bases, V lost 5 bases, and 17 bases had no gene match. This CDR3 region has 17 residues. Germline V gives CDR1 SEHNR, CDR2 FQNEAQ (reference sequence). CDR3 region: CASSQGQTAYLSTEAFF. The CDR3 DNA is TGTGCCAGCAGCCAGGGACAGACCGCCTACCTGTCTACTGAAGCTTTCTTT.